This T cell receptor (beta chain) was sequenced in a study of CD8 T cells in Susac syndrome. After extraction with the RNeasy kit, about 0.5 to 1 ug of the RNA was reverse transcribed using random hexamers. The immunoSEQ assay covered 54 Vbeta and 13 Jbeta segments for CDR3. TCRdb independently ran MiXCR on the immunoSEQ multiplex PCR reads; one entry per CDR3 protein. The table shows 100,000 to 150,000 distinct CDR3 sequences, with about 96% occurring only once. The germline V gene has CDR1 MNHNY and CDR2 SVGAGI (reference sequence). This CDR3 comprises 11 residues. V dropped 8 bases and J dropped 4 bases, with 8 bases sitting between them.

This chain uses TRBV6-6 with TRBJ1-2; D gene uncertain. Input material: CD4+ T cells from PBMCs. The clonotype comes from a human donor in good health. The CDR3 sequence is CASGDGYGYTF. The CDR3 nucleotides read TGTGCCAGCGGAGACGGCTATGGCTACACCTTC.